These 32 T cell receptor beta chains share one sample of origin, sequenced in a study of shared clonotypes between healthy human individuals. This table comes from immunoSEQ multiplex PCR, and its TCRdb copy is limited to in-frame clones, with some not included. The table lists about 2 million clones, roughly 94% of them singletons, with 0.13% in the top ten. The sequenced sample consisted of naive CD4+ T cells sorted from blood. Described subset: CD45RA+ positively selected. Every receptor here comes from a man aged 18-30 years in good health.

This clone is a singleton in its sample. This chain links TRBV6-1 with TRBJ1-5, with D unresolved. Germline V gene data show CDR1 as MNHNS and CDR2 as SASEGT. With 2 bases removed from V and 3 bases from J, the gap between germline ends came to 5 bases. CDR3 length equals 13 residues. The CDR3 spells CASSERNNQPQHF. The CDR3 DNA reads TGTGCCAGCAGTGAAAGGAACAATCAGCCCCAGCATTTT.

To note about this clone: One base away lies a much larger clone, so this may be a sequencing read error. Additional DNA sequences in this sample encode the identical CDR3. V usage is TRBV28 and J usage is TRBJ1-2, with D tentatively TRBD1 (5 bases). The CDR3 length is 12 residues. The ends were cut back, 6 bases at V and 4 bases at J, with 9 bases in the middle. Germline CDR1 is MDHEN and CDR2 is SYDVKM. The CDR3 spells CASSFDSYGYTF. In nucleotides, the CDR3 is TGTGCCAGCAGCTTTGACAGCTATGGCTACACCTTC.

The V call is TRBV4-3, the J call TRBJ1-2; D gene uncertain. Germline loops: CDR1 LGHNA, CDR2 YSLEER. V lost 0 bases to trimming and J lost 0 bases, with 11 bases between them. The CDR3 is 16 amino acids. CDR3 sequence (DNA): TGCGCCAGCAGCCAAGACTTTACAGCCACTAACTATGGCTACACCTTC. Its protein product is CASSQDFTATNYGYTF.

This chain connects TRBV6-5 to TRBJ1-6, with D possibly being TRBD1 (6 bases). Germline V gene lookup returns CDR1 MNHEY and CDR2 SVGAGI. There are 15 residues in the CDR3. Trimming stripped 0 bases from V and 8 bases from J, with 11 bases between. The CDR3 here is CASSYSTGTYSPLHF. The CDR3 DNA is TGTGCCAGCAGTTACTCTACAGGGACCTATTCACCCCTCCACTTT.

This sequence joins TRBV28 and TRBJ2-7, with D maybe TRBD1 (6 bases). The CDR3 covers 15 residues. V was pared by 6 bases and J by 0 bases, with 15 bases between. CDR1 MDHEN and CDR2 SYDVKM come from the germline V gene. This CDR3 is CASSFPGQNSYEQYF. The CDR3 nucleotides read TGTGCCAGCAGCTTCCCGGGACAAAACTCCTACGAGCAGTACTTC.

This chain's CDR3 is CASSLDRDRAGRETQYF. Here the CDR3 DNA reads TGTGCCAGCAGCTTGGACCGGGACAGGGCGGGCAGGGAGACCCAGTACTTC. The chain carries TRBV5-8 and TRBJ2-5, with 9 bases that match TRBD1. The CDR3 consists of 17 residues. CDR1 SGHTS and CDR2 YDEGEE come from the germline V gene. Trimming removed 0 bases from V and 5 bases from J; junction bases left unmatched: 11.

V is TRBV6-5 and J is TRBJ1-3; a weak D match, TRBD1 (6 bases). V was cut by 7 bases and J by 3 bases, with 16 bases left in between. In germline, CDR1 is MNHEY, CDR2 SVGAGI. There are 15 residues in the CDR3. This chain's CDR3 is CASKEGGAGGNTIYF. As DNA, the CDR3 is TGTGCCAGCAAGGAGGGGGGGGCTGGTGGAAACACCATATATTTT.

V gene TRBV9 combines with J gene TRBJ2-3; the match to TRBD2 covers 10 bases. The CDR3 totals 17 residues. Germline CDR1 and CDR2: SGDLS and YYNGEE. Trimming took 10 bases from V and 3 from J; bases not matched to a gene: 17. This chain's CDR3 is CAPSGQRGGHRTDTQYF. CDR3 nucleotides: TGTGCCCCATCGGGTCAGCGGGGGGGTCACCGGACAGATACGCAGTATTTT.

This clone appeared a single time. Distinct nucleotide sequences in the sample also encode this CDR3. The chain joins TRBV10-1 to TRBJ2-7; no clear D gene. Trimming removed 0 bases at V and 4 bases at J, with 7 bases between. The CDR3 covers 13 residues. Germline V gene data show CDR1 as WNHNN and CDR2 as SYGVQD (reference sequence). CDR3 protein: CASSESRYYEQYF. The CDR3, as DNA: TGCGCCAGCAGTGAGTCGAGGTATTACGAGCAGTACTTC.

This chain joins TRBV7-2 and TRBJ2-3, with D perhaps TRBD1 or TRBD2 (5 bases each). Germline V lookup: CDR1 SGHTA, CDR2 FQGNSA. The CDR3 runs to 15 residues. Trimming removed 3 bases from V and 4 bases from J, with 14 bases in between. In DNA form, the CDR3 reads TGTGCCAGCAGCTTCCCCACCTTGGGGGCAGATACGCAGTATTTT. It is translated as CASSFPTLGADTQYF.

J is TRBJ2-7 and V is TRBV6-5; a weak D match, TRBD1 (6 bases). Between the trimmed V and J ends, which lost 6 bases and 2 bases, there was a span of 11 bases. Germline CDR1 is MNHEY and CDR2 is SVGAGI. The CDR3 runs 13 residues. In DNA form, the CDR3 reads TGTGCCAGCAGGATACAGGGTGCCTACGAGCAGTACTTC. Its protein product is CASRIQGAYEQYF.

About this clone itself: The sample has other DNA sequences that encode this CDR3 too. The rearrangement joins TRBV7-9 to TRBJ1-6, with D unclear. V was cut by 1 base and J by 0 bases, with 7 bases left in between. CDR1 is SEHNR, CDR2 FQNEAQ, per germline (reference sequence). This CDR3 region has 16 residues. In nucleotides, the CDR3 is TGTGCCAGCAGCTTAGGGAGTAGCTCCTATAATTCACCCCTCCACTTT. Protein product: CASSLGSSSYNSPLHF.

The J gene is TRBJ2-7, the V gene TRBV5-1; 12 bases are shared with TRBD1. Germline trimming cut 7 bases from V and 7 bases from J; bases unmatched to any gene: 9. From germline, CDR1 is SGHRS and CDR2 YFSETQ. This CDR3 is built from 14 residues. CDR3 DNA sequence: TGCGCCAGCCCACCCGGGACAGGGGGCAGGGAGCAGTACTTC. Its protein is CASPPGTGGREQYF.

The rearrangement joins TRBV6-6 to TRBJ2-5; TRBD1 matches 7 bases. In germline, CDR1 is MNHNY, CDR2 SVGAGI (reference sequence). Trimming took 6 bases from V and 2 from J; bases not matched to a gene: 9. This CDR3 is 15 amino acids long. The CDR3 sequence is CASRTGQSDQETQYF. CDR3 sequence (DNA): TGTGCCAGCAGAACGGGACAGTCTGATCAAGAGACCCAGTACTTC.

The gene calls are TRBV6-1 and TRBJ1-2; the D is unclear. This CDR3 has 12 amino acids. CDR1 is MNHNS, CDR2 SASEGT, per germline. The V end lost 5 bases, the J end lost 5 bases, and 9 bases lay between the germline ends. CDR3 DNA sequence: TGTGCCAGCAGTCGACCGGAGTATGGCTACACCTTC. Encoded protein: CASSRPEYGYTF.

J is TRBJ2-3 and V is TRBV6-6; the D gene is possibly TRBD2 (6 bases). V was shortened by 5 bases and J by 0 bases, with 12 bases between the two germline ends. CDR1 is MNHNY, CDR2 SVGAGI, per germline (reference sequence). This CDR3 comprises 15 residues. The CDR3 reads CASSAGGLSTDTQYF. The CDR3 DNA follows: TGTGCCAGCAGTGCCGGAGGGCTTAGCACAGATACGCAGTATTTT.

This clone was seen once. This sequence joins TRBV2 and TRBJ1-1; TRBD1 aligns across 7 bases. This CDR3 has 14 amino acids. The germline gives CDR1 SNHLY, CDR2 FYNNEI. Trimming cost V 3 bases and J 5 bases; bases outside gene matches: 6. The CDR3 sequence is CASSEQGGKTEAFF. As DNA, the CDR3 is TGTGCCAGCAGTGAGCAGGGGGGAAAGACTGAAGCTTTCTTT.

On this clone: The sample carries other DNA sequences with the same CDR3. This chain uses TRBV6-5 with TRBJ2-2; D call uncertain. V was clipped by 6 bases and J by 5 bases, with 7 bases between them. The CDR3 is made up of 12 amino acids. Germline V gene sequence: CDR1 MNHEY, CDR2 SVGAGI. Here the CDR3 reads CASSPPTGELFF. CDR3 bases: TGTGCCAGCAGCCCCCCTACCGGGGAGCTGTTTTTT.

The rearrangement links TRBV6-1 to TRBJ2-3; possibly TRBD2 for D (5 bases). Germline assignment: CDR1 MNHNS and CDR2 SASEGT. Trimming stripped 8 bases from V and 0 bases from J, with 12 bases between. The CDR3 is 14 residues long. CDR3 DNA: TGTGCCAGCCAGCGGCTACTTAGCACAGATACGCAGTATTTT. This sequence encodes CASQRLLSTDTQYF.

This chain connects TRBV18 to TRBJ1-1; D unclear. CDR1 is KGHSH and CDR2 is LQKENI in the germline V gene. V gave up 6 bases and J gave up 0 bases, with 14 bases separating them. This CDR3 has 15 residues. CDR3 in amino acids: CASSTSRELNTEAFF. The DNA of the CDR3 is TGTGCCAGCTCCACCTCACGGGAGTTGAACACTGAAGCTTTCTTT.

This chain joins TRBV30 and TRBJ2-6, with TRBD1 matching over 7 bases. Germline V gene data show CDR1 as GTSNPN and CDR2 as SVGIG (reference sequence). Losses at the gene ends were 5 bases for V and 0 bases for J; bases not matched to a gene: 7. This CDR3 contains 16 residues. In nucleotides, the CDR3 is TGTGCCTGGGGGGGACAGACACTCTCTGGGGCCAACGTCCTGACTTTC. It is translated as CAWGGQTLSGANVLTF. The whole variable domain, filled in from reference TRBV30 and TRBJ2-6, reads SQTIHQWPATLVQPVGSPLSLECTVEGTSNPNLYWYRQAAGRGLQLLFYSVGIGQISSEVPQNLSASRPQDRQFILSSKKLLLSDSGFYLCAWGGQTLSGANVLTFGAGSRLTVL.

The genes are TRBV27 and TRBJ1-5; possible D gene TRBD1, 5 bases. The CDR3 runs to 15 residues. From germline, CDR1 is MNHEY and CDR2 SMNVEV (reference sequence). V lost 2 bases to trimming and J lost 4 bases, with 12 bases between them. In nucleotides, the CDR3 is TGTGCCAGCAGTTTAGAGCCGACAGTGAATCAGCCCCAGCATTTT. Encoded protein: CASSLEPTVNQPQHF.

The J gene is TRBJ2-7, the V gene TRBV29-1; 9 bases match TRBD1. The germline gives CDR1 SQVTM, CDR2 ANQGSEA. Trimming took 7 bases from V and 7 from J; bases not matched to a gene: 17. This CDR3 is 15 amino acids long. Here the CDR3 reads CSDNPAGTGPGEQYF. The CDR3 region has the DNA TGCAGCGACAACCCAGCCGGGACAGGGCCTGGGGAGCAGTACTTC.

This clone was detected only once. The chain recombines TRBV7-2 with TRBJ2-1, with 10 bases aligning to TRBD1. Germline V gene sequence: CDR1 SGHTA, CDR2 FQGNSA. This CDR3 is 16 amino acids long. Losses at the gene ends were 5 bases for V and 4 bases for J; bases not matched to a gene: 8. The DNA of the CDR3 is TGTGCCAGCAGCGGCGGAGGGACAGGGGCTTACAATGAGCAGTTCTTC. Its translation: CASSGGGTGAYNEQFF.

As for this clone: Compared with germline, one end of the junction differs, possibly owing to a read error. Other DNA sequences in this specimen translate into the identical CDR3. This chain uses TRBV5-1 with TRBJ2-2; the D gene is possibly TRBD2 (6 bases). This CDR3 spans 15 amino acids. Germline values: CDR1 SGHRS, CDR2 YFSETQ. The DNA of the CDR3 is TGCGCCAGCAGCTTGGTAGCGGCGAATACCGGGGAGCTGTTTTTT. Its protein product is CASSLVAANTGELFF.

About this clone itself: Other DNA sequences in the same sample also yield this CDR3. The chain recombines TRBV6-1 with TRBJ1-5; 7 nucleotides match TRBD1. The CDR3 loop spans 15 amino acids. J lost 0 bases, V lost 2 bases, and 1 base had no gene match. CDR1 and CDR2 from the germline V gene are MNHNS and SASEGT. The CDR3 protein is CASSENRGSNQPQHF. DNA of the CDR3: TGTGCCAGCAGTGAAAACAGGGGTAGCAATCAGCCCCAGCATTTT.

The rearrangement links TRBV12-5 to TRBJ2-1; D is unclear. This CDR3 contains 18 residues. V was trimmed by 2 bases and J by 0 bases, leaving 17 bases between them. Germline CDR1 is LGHNT and CDR2 is FRNRAP. The DNA for the CDR3 is TGTGCTAGTGGTTTGAGTCCCCAACGGCCGGGCTCCTACAATGAGCAGTTCTTC. Protein: CASGLSPQRPGSYNEQFF.

This clone was detected only once. The chain carries TRBV19 and TRBJ2-7; 10 positions match TRBD2. CDR1 and CDR2 from the germline V gene are LNHDA and SQIVND (reference sequence). V was clipped by 7 bases and J by 7 bases; unmatched bases: 10. The CDR3 runs to 14 residues. In DNA, the CDR3 is TGTGCCAGTAACGGAGGGCTAGCGGGAGAAGAGCAGTACTTC. Translated, it gives CASNGGLAGEEQYF.

V gene TRBV4-3 combines with J gene TRBJ1-4; no firm D call. The CDR3 is 14 residues long. CDR1 is LGHNA, CDR2 YSLEER, per germline. The V end lost 0 bases, the J end lost 1 base, and 3 bases lay between the germline ends. The chain's CDR3 is CASSQDLTNEKLFF. The CDR3 DNA reads TGCGCCAGCAGCCAAGACCTAACTAATGAAAAACTGTTTTTT.

V and J are TRBV5-1 and TRBJ2-7; D possibly matches TRBD1 or TRBD2 (6 bases each). The germline gives CDR1 SGHRS, CDR2 YFSETQ. The V end lost 4 bases, the J end lost 2 bases, and 16 bases lay between the germline ends. This CDR3 has 15 residues. CDR3 bases: TGCGCCAGCAGCGTTGGAGGGGGGCAGCCCTACGAGCAGTACTTC. Translating it yields CASSVGGGQPYEQYF.

This sequence joins TRBV5-8 and TRBJ2-1; 14 nucleotides line up with TRBD2. Germline V gene lookup returns CDR1 SGHTS and CDR2 YDEGEE. V was pared by 3 bases and J by 4 bases, with 6 bases of the junction left unmatched. This CDR3 is built from 17 residues. The CDR3 is CASSSFGTSGSYNEQFF. In nucleotides, the CDR3 is TGTGCCAGCAGCTCCTTCGGGACTAGCGGGAGTTACAATGAGCAGTTCTTC.

V is TRBV7-8 and J is TRBJ2-5; D remains unclear. The germline V and J ends were trimmed by 8 bases and 4 bases, with 14 bases remaining between them. The CDR3 spans 13 residues. The V gene's germline CDR1 is SGHVS and CDR2 FQNEAQ. The CDR3 bases are TGTGCCAGCGTCTCAGTGTCCCGAGAGACCCAGTACTTC. Translating gives CASVSVSRETQYF.